The 3 T cell receptor beta chains below come from one sample, sequenced in a study of blood T cell repertoires in COVID-19. Only in-frame clones appear in the TCRdb table, and some are missing; sequencing was by immunoSEQ multiplex PCR. The table shows 200,000 to 300,000 clones, with around 84% occurring only once. The specimen was peripheral blood. These receptor sequences come from a man between 60 and 75 years old with acute or convalescent COVID-19.

The J gene is TRBJ1-2, the V gene TRBV7-9; D is unclear. Looked up from germline, CDR1 is SEHNR and CDR2 is FQNEAQ (reference sequence). CDR3 size: 15 residues. V shed 1 base and J shed 4 bases, with 13 bases lying between them. CDR3 residues: CASSLERGISYGYTF. The CDR3, as DNA: TGTGCCAGCAGCTTAGAACGGGGAATATCCTATGGCTACACCTTC. The full variable domain, in which reference TRBV7-9 and TRBJ1-2 provide the parts outside the CDR3, is DTGVSQNPRHKITKRGQNVTFRCDPISEHNRLYWYRQTLGQGPEFLTYFQNEAQLEKSRLLSDRFSAERPKGSFSTLEIQRTEQGDSAMYLCASSLERGISYGYTFGSGTRLTVV.

The J gene is TRBJ1-1, the V gene TRBV6-5; 8 bases map to TRBD1. CDR1 and CDR2 from the germline V gene are MNHEY and SVGAGI. J gave up 3 bases and V 6 bases, and 6 bases lay outside the gene matches. This CDR3 is 14 amino acids long. CDR3 protein: CASRRTGQYTEAFF. In nucleotides, the CDR3 is TGTGCCAGCAGAAGGACAGGGCAATACACTGAAGCTTTCTTT.

The chain is built from TRBV7-6 and TRBJ1-1, with no clear D. This CDR3 spans 11 amino acids. V was cut by 8 bases and J by 5 bases, with 9 bases left in between. From germline, CDR1 is SGHVS and CDR2 FNYEAQ. The CDR3 protein is CASSSRTEAFF. The CDR3 bases are TGTGCCAGCTCGAGTAGAACTGAAGCTTTCTTT. Full variable domain (missing parts from reference TRBV7-6 and TRBJ1-1): GAGVSQSPRYKVTKRGQDVALRCDPISGHVSLYWYRQALGQGPEFLTYFNYEAQQDKSGLPNDRFSAERPEGSISTLTIQRTEQRDSAMYRCASSSRTEAFFGQGTRLTVV.